Listed here are 12 T cell receptor beta chains from one sample, sequenced in a study of cytomegalovirus exposure and HLA in healthy donors. Clones were sequenced by immunoSEQ multiplex PCR, and TCRdb holds only the in-frame ones, with some missing. Among roughly 150,000 clones, just under 85% were seen once, and the ten largest hold over 2%. The sequenced material came from PBMCs. The source of these receptors is a man under 40 in good health and CMV-seropositive.

This clone appeared once. The V gene is TRBV9, the J gene TRBJ2-3, with TRBD1 as a possible D gene (6 bases). CDR3 size: 18 residues. V lost 4 bases and J 0 bases, leaving 21 bases between the germline ends. Looked up from germline, CDR1 is SGDLS and CDR2 is YYNGEE. CDR3 sequence: CASSQPRVGAASTDTQYF. CDR3 sequence (DNA): TGTGCCAGCAGCCAACCCCGGGTGGGGGCAGCTAGCACAGATACGCAGTATTTT.

The chain recombines TRBV27 with TRBJ2-7, with 7 bases aligning to TRBD1. V trimming: 4 bases; J trimming: 7 bases; junction bases outside the gene matches: 13. CDR3 size: 15 residues. The V gene's germline CDR1 is MNHEY and CDR2 SMNVEV (reference sequence). The CDR3 protein is CASSSRPRTGGEQYF. Written as DNA, the CDR3 is TGTGCCAGCAGTTCCCGACCTCGGACAGGTGGGGAGCAGTACTTC.

This chain links TRBV25-1 with TRBJ1-2; 7 nucleotides match TRBD1. This CDR3 has 17 residues. The trim removed 5 bases at V and 4 bases at J, leaving 16 bases unmatched. Germline V lookup: CDR1 MGHDK, CDR2 SYGVNS. Here the CDR3 reads CASSFHGDRTSFYGYTF. The DNA of the CDR3 is TGTGCCAGCAGTTTCCACGGGGACAGAACTTCTTTCTATGGCTACACCTTC.

The chain joins TRBV6-6 to TRBJ1-1, with D uncertain. The CDR3 extends over 14 amino acids. V lost 0 bases, J lost 1 base, and 6 bases lay in between. From germline, CDR1 is MNHNY and CDR2 SVGAGI (reference sequence). In DNA form, the CDR3 reads TGTGCCAGCAGTTACTCGGAGGGGAACACTGAAGCTTTCTTT. Encoded protein: CASSYSEGNTEAFF.

This chain connects TRBV6-6 to TRBJ2-7; a possible D gene is TRBD2 (5 bases). Trimming left V 6 bases short and J 1 base short, with 16 bases between. The CDR3 has 15 amino acids. Germline CDR1 reads MNHNY; CDR2 reads SVGAGI (reference sequence). The CDR3 coding sequence is TGTGCCAGCAGACCCACGGGGTGGGGATCCTACGAGCAGTACTTC. Translated, it gives CASRPTGWGSYEQYF.

The genes are TRBV9 and TRBJ2-5, with D unresolved. Germline lookup yields CDR1 SGDLS and CDR2 YYNGEE. The CDR3 contains 11 residues. V dropped 3 bases and J dropped 5 bases, with 5 bases sitting between them. CDR3 residues: CASSAGETQYF. CDR3 DNA sequence: TGTGCCAGCAGCGCTGGCGAGACCCAGTACTTC.

CDR3 nucleotides: TGTGCCAGCAGTGACGGTAGCGGGGGGGCCCCTGAGCAGTTCTTC. Translated: CASSDGSGGAPEQFF. The chain combines TRBV6-4 with TRBJ2-1; 11 nucleotides line up with TRBD2. Germline-derived CDR1 and CDR2 are MRHNA and SNTAGT. This CDR3 region has 15 residues. J lost 9 bases, V lost 2 bases, and 6 bases had no gene match.

The chain uses TRBV7-2 and TRBJ1-6, with D tentatively TRBD1 (5 bases). Germline V gene lookup returns CDR1 SGHTA and CDR2 FQGNSA. CDR3 length equals 17 residues. V lost 5 bases to trimming and J lost 3 bases, with 17 bases between them. CDR3: CASSGRSRDYYNSPLHF. The CDR3, as DNA: TGTGCCAGCAGCGGACGCTCCAGGGATTACTATAATTCACCCCTCCACTTT.

This chain connects TRBV25-1 to TRBJ2-2; 10 nucleotides agree with TRBD1. The CDR3 runs to 18 residues. Germline assignment: CDR1 MGHDK and CDR2 SYGVNS. V gave up 2 bases and J gave up 2 bases; unmatched junction bases: 8. This CDR3 is CASSEVWGTGENTGELFF. CDR3 coding DNA: TGTGCCAGCAGTGAAGTCTGGGGGACAGGGGAAAACACCGGGGAGCTGTTTTTT.

The chain employs TRBV9 and TRBJ2-2; the match to TRBD2 covers 7 bases. Unmatched junction bases numbered 5, after V lost 4 bases and J lost 2 bases. The CDR3 sequence is 15 residues long. Germline V gives CDR1 SGDLS, CDR2 YYNGEE. The CDR3 nucleotides read TGTGCCAGCAGCCCCCGACTAGCCAACACCGGGGAGCTGTTTTTT. Its translation is CASSPRLANTGELFF.

This clone was counted ten times or more. Distinct nucleotide sequences in the sample also encode this CDR3. The genes are TRBV19 and TRBJ1-2; a weak D match, TRBD1 (6 bases). V was trimmed by 3 bases and J by 8 bases, leaving 10 bases between them. CDR1 and CDR2 from the germline V gene are LNHDA and SQIVND (reference sequence). This CDR3 has 12 amino acids. The CDR3 spells CASSITGGGYTF. CDR3 DNA: TGTGCCAGTAGTATTACGGGGGGCGGCTACACCTTC.

The chain links TRBV30 to TRBJ2-3; TRBD2 is a possible D gene (6 bases). The V end was cut by 5 bases, the J end by 6 bases, with 18 bases between. Germline loops: CDR1 GTSNPN, CDR2 SVGIG (reference sequence). The CDR3 length is 14 residues. CDR3 DNA sequence: TGTGCCTGGCCTTTCGGGGGTTTGGAGGATACGCAGTATTTT. Its protein product is CAWPFGGLEDTQYF.